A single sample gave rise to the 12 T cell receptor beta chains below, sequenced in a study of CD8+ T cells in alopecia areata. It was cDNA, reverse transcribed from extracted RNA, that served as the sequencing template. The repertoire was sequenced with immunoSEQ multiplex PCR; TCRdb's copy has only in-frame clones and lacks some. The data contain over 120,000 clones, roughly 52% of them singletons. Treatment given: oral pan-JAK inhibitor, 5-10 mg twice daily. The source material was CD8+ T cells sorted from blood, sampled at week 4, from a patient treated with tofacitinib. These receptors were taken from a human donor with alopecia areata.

The CDR3 sequence: CAWSVYSPRVPKNIQYF. The DNA for the CDR3 is TGTGCCTGGAGTGTATATTCCCCAAGGGTACCCAAAAACATTCAGTACTTC. The rearrangement links TRBV30 to TRBJ2-4; D is undetermined. V lost 0 bases and J lost 2, with 17 bases in between. Looked up from germline, CDR1 is GTSNPN and CDR2 is SVGIG (reference sequence). CDR3 length: 17 residues.

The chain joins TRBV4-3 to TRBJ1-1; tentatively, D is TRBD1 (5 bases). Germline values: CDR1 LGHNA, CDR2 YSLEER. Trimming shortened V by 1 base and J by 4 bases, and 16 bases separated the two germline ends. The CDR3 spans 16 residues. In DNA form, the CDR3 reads TGCGCCAGCAGCCAAGGGCCTCGGGGGGAGGGCACTGAAGCTTTCTTT. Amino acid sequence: CASSQGPRGEGTEAFF.

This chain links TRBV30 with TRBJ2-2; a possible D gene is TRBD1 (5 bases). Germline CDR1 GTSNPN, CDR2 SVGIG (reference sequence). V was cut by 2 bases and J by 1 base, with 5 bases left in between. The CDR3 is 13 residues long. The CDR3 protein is CAWSQGNTGELFF. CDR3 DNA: TGTGCCTGGAGTCAGGGGAACACCGGGGAGCTGTTTTTT. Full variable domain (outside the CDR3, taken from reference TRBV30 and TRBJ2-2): SQTIHQWPATLVQPVGSPLSLECTVEGTSNPNLYWYRQAAGRGLQLLFYSVGIGQISSEVPQNLSASRPQDRQFILSSKKLLLSDSGFYLCAWSQGNTGELFFGEGSRLTVL.

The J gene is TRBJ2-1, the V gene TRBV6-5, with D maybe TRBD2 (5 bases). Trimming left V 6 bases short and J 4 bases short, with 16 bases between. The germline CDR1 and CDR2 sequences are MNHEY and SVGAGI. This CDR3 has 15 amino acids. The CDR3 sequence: CASRNLATVYNEQFF. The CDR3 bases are TGTGCCAGCAGGAACCTAGCAACAGTGTACAATGAGCAGTTCTTC.

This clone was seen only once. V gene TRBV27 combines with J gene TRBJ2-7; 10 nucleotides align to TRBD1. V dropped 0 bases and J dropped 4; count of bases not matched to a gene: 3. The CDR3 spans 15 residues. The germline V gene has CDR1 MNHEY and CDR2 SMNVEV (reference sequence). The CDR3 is CASSLSGTGAYEQYF. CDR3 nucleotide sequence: TGTGCCAGCAGTTTATCGGGGACAGGGGCTTACGAGCAGTACTTC.

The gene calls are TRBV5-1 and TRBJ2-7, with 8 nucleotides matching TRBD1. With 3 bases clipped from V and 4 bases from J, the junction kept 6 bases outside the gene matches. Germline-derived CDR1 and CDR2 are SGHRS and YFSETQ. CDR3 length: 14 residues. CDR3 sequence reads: CASSSGRGRYEQYF. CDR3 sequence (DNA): TGCGCCAGCAGCTCCGGCAGGGGGCGGTACGAGCAGTACTTC.

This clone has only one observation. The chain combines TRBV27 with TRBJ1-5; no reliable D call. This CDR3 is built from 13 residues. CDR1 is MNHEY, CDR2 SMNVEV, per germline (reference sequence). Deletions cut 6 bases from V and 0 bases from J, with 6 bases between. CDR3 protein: CASSVSSNQPQHF. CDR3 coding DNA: TGTGCCAGCAGCGTTAGTAGCAATCAGCCCCAGCATTTT.

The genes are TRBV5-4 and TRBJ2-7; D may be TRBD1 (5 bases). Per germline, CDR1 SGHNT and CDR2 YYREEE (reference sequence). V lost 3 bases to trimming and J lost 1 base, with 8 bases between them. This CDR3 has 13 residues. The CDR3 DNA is TGTGCCAGCAGCTCAGGGCATTCCTACGAGCAGTACTTC. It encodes CASSSGHSYEQYF.

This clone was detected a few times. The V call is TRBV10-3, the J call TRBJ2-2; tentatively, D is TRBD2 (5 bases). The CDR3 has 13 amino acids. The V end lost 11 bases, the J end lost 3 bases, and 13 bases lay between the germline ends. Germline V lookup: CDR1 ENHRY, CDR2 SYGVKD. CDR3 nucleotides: TGTGCCGCTACGGGGTGGGACACCGGGGAGCTGTTTTTT. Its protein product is CAATGWDTGELFF.

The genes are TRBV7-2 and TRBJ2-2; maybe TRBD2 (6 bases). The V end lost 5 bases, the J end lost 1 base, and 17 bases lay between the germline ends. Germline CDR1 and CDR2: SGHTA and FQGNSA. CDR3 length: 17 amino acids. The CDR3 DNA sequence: TGTGCCAGCAGCCCTCTTCGGCGGGGACTGAACACCGGGGAGCTGTTTTTT. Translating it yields CASSPLRRGLNTGELFF.

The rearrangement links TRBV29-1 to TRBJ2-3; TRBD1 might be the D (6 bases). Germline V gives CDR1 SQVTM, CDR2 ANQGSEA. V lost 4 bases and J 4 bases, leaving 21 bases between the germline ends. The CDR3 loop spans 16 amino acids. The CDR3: CSVAGSDSLAPDTQYF. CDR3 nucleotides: TGCAGCGTTGCCGGATCGGACAGTCTAGCACCAGATACGCAGTATTTT.

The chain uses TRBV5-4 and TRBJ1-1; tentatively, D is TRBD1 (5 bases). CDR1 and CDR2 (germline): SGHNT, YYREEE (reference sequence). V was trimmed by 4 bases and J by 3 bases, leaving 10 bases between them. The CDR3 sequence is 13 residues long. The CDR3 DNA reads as TGTGCCAGCAGCCCGACAGAAGACACTGAAGCTTTCTTT. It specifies CASSPTEDTEAFF.